This T cell receptor beta chain was obtained from a study of blood T cells in healthy people across ages. Comment on this clonotype: Its antigen remains unknown.

This CDR3 contains 10 residues. V was trimmed by 3 bases and J by 7 bases, leaving 6 bases between them. The germline V gene has CDR1 DFQATT and CDR2 SNEGSKA (reference sequence). For the second PCR, which ran for 7 to 11 cycles, a sample-barcoded 5' primer and a J-beta primer mix were used. Unique molecular identifiers of 12 random nucleotides labeled each cDNA. TCRdb reprocessed the 5' RACE reads with MiXCR, giving one entry per CDR3 protein. The sample has around 1.5 million distinct CDR3 sequences, 45% to 70% seen once; the top ten hold about 6.7%. Each sample had at least 6 million PBMCs isolated. The study's findings and limits: Bulk PBMC profiling left naive and antigen-experienced comparisons inconclusive.

What was sequenced was blood. This sequence originates from a man between 18 and 29 years old in good health. The chain links TRBV20-1 to TRBJ1-1, with unresolved D. The CDR3 nucleotides are TGCAGTGCTAGGCAAGGTGAAGCTTTCTTT. Translation: CSARQGEAFF.